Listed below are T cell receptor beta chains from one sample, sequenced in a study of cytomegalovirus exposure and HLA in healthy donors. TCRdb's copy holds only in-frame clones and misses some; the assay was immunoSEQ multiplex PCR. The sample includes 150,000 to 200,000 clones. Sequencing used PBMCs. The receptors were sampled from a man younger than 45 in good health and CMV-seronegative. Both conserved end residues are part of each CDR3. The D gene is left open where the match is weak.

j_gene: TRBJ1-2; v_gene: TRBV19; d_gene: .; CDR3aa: CASSIPGEANYGYTF; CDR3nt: TGTGCCAGTAGTATCCCCGGGGAAGCTAACTATGGCTACACCTTC
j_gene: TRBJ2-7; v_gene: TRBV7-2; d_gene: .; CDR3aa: CASSLGGLNYEQYF; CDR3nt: TGTGCCAGCAGCTTAGGAGGGCTCAACTACGAGCAGTACTTC
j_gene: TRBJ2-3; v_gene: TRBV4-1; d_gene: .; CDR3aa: CASSSPGSLADTQYF; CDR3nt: TGCGCCAGCAGCTCCCCGGGGAGCCTCGCAGATACGCAGTATTTT
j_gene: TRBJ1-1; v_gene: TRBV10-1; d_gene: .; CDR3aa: CASSVDMNTEAFF; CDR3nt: TGCGCCAGCAGCGTCGACATGAACACTGAAGCTTTCTTT
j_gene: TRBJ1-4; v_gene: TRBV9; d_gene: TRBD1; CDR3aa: CASSVDRGGEKLFF; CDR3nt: TGTGCCAGCAGCGTCGACAGGGGGGGTGAAAAACTGTTTTTT
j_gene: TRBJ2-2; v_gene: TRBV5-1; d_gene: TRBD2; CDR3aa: CASSFLLGGSNTGELFF; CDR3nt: TGCGCCAGCAGCTTTCTCCTGGGGGGGTCGAACACCGGGGAGCTGTTTTTT
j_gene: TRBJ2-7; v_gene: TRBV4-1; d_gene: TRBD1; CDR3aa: CASSLDRGSYEQYF; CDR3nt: TGCGCCAGCAGCCTCGACAGGGGGTCCTACGAGCAGTACTTC
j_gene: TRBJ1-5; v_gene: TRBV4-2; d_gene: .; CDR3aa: CASSQEQGRGPQHF; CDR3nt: TGTGCCAGCAGCCAAGAACAGGGTAGAGGGCCCCAGCATTTT
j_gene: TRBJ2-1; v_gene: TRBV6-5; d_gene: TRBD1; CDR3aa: CASSLDRGPNEQFF; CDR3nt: TGTGCCAGCAGCCTCGACAGGGGTCCTAATGAGCAGTTCTTC
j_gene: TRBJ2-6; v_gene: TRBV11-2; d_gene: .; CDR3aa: CASSFGVSGANVLTF; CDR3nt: TGTGCCAGCAGCTTCGGGGTATCTGGGGCCAACGTCCTGACTTTC
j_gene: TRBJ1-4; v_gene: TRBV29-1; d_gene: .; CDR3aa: CSAHDSGEKLFF; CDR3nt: TGCAGCGCCCATGACTCCGGTGAAAAACTGTTTTTT
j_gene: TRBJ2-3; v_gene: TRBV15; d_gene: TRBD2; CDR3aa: CATSRDRASGGGDTQYF; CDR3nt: TGTGCCACCAGCAGAGATCGGGCTAGCGGGGGTGGGGATACGCAGTATTTT
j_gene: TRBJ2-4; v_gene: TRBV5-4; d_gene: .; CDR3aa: CASSSKQGAKNIQYF; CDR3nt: TGTGCCAGCAGCTCTAAACAGGGAGCCAAAAACATTCAGTACTTC
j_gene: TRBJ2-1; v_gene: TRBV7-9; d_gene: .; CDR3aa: CASSNYPGAYNEQFF; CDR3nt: TGTGCCAGCAGCAACTATCCGGGGGCCTACAATGAGCAGTTCTTC
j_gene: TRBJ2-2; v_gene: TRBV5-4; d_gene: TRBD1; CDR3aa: CASSFTGGTGELFF; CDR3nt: TGTGCCAGCAGCTTTACAGGGGGTACCGGGGAGCTGTTTTTT
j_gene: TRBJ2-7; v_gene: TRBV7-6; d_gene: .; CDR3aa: CASSLALEGSYEQYF; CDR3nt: TGTGCCAGCAGCTTAGCTTTAGAGGGATCCTACGAGCAGTACTTC
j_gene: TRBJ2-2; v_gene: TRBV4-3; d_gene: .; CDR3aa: CASSQAGLVNTGELFF; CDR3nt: TGCGCCAGCAGCCAGGCCGGACTCGTTAACACCGGGGAGCTGTTTTTT
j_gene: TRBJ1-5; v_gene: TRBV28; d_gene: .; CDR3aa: CASRLSNQPQHF; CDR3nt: TGTGCCAGCCGACTTAGCAATCAGCCCCAGCATTTT
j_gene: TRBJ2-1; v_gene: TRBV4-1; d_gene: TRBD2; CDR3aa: CASSQVGRGGQSWNEQFF; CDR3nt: TGCGCCAGCAGCCAAGTTGGGCGGGGGGGCCAGAGTTGGAATGAGCAGTTCTTC
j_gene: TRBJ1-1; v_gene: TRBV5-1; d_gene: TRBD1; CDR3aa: CASRSTGGMNTEAFF; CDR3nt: TGCGCCAGCAGATCAACAGGGGGGATGAACACTGAAGCTTTCTTT
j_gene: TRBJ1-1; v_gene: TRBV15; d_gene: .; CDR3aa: CATSRTFSNTEAFF; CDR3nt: TGTGCCACCAGCAGGACTTTTTCGAACACTGAAGCTTTCTTT
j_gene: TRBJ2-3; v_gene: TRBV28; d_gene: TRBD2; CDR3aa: CASSPNLGTSGRSPSHTQYF; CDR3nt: TGTGCCAGCAGTCCCAACCTAGGGACTAGCGGGAGGAGCCCTTCTCATACGCAGTATTTT
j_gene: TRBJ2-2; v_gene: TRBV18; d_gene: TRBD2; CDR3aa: CASSPGLAENTGELFF; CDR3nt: TGTGCCAGCTCGCCAGGACTAGCGGAGAACACCGGGGAGCTGTTTTTT